A single sample is the source of the 25 T cell receptor beta chains below, sequenced in a study of blood T cell repertoires in COVID-19 (dated by TCRdb to the early 2020s). To prepare the library, the immunoSEQ multiplex PCR assay was applied. What TCRdb holds here is the immuneACCESS table cut down to in-frame rearrangements. Part of the clones is not present; checked against another copy, under half of the missing clones reflect an unresolved V gene, and the others are unexplained. For this sample there are 200,000 to 250,000 clones; 85% to 90% appear just once. The top ten hold approximately 3.4% of the sample. Sequencing was carried out using PBMCs or T cells enriched from blood (not recorded which). These receptors were taken from a woman aged 18-29 years in a cohort exposed to, infected with or recovered from COVID-19 (not recorded which).

The chain recombines TRBV2 with TRBJ1-1; the D gene is possibly TRBD1 (5 bases). The CDR3 consists of 11 residues. Germline-derived CDR1 and CDR2 are SNHLY and FYNNEI. V lost 2 bases, J lost 10 bases, and 8 bases lay in between. CDR3 DNA sequence: TGTGCCAGCAGTGAACGTCAGGGAGCTTTCTTT. Translating gives CASSERQGAFF.

Notes on this clone: Compared with germline, one end of the junction differs, possibly owing to a read error. The V call is TRBV7-7, the J call TRBJ1-5; D gene uncertain. Germline V gene data show CDR1 as SSHAT and CDR2 as FNYEAQ (reference sequence). The length of the CDR3 is 14 residues. DNA of the CDR3: TGTGCTAGCAGCCCGAGGCGGTTCAATCAGCCCCAGCATTTT. Its protein product is CASSPRRFNQPQHF.

This chain links TRBV19 with TRBJ2-2; TRBD1 aligns across 9 bases. The V gene's germline CDR1 is LNHDA and CDR2 SQIVND (reference sequence). After removal of 6 bases from V and 5 bases from J, the junction contained 19 bases not matched to a gene. This CDR3 comprises 19 residues. CDR3 in amino acids: CASSPGQGYRGATTGELFF. The CDR3 DNA reads as TGTGCCAGTAGCCCGGGACAGGGCTACCGGGGAGCTACTACCGGGGAGCTGTTTTTT.

Notes on this clone: In the same sample, other DNA sequences code for this CDR3. CDR3 DNA: TGTGCCAGCAGTGAGGACAGGGGAAGCACAGATACGCAGTATTTT. Translating gives CASSEDRGSTDTQYF. The chain couples TRBV6-1 to TRBJ2-3; 9 nucleotides align to TRBD1. The CDR3 length is 15 residues. The J segment lost 0 bases and the V segment lost 3 bases, leaving 1 base of the junction unmatched. CDR1 is MNHNS and CDR2 is SASEGT in the germline V gene.

This clone was found a few times. The chain carries TRBV2 and TRBJ1-6; 9 bases map to TRBD1. The V gene's germline CDR1 is SNHLY and CDR2 FYNNEI. CDR3 length: 15 amino acids. The J segment lost 8 bases and the V segment lost 6 bases, leaving 8 bases of the junction unmatched. The DNA of the CDR3 is TGTGCCAGCAGACGGGACAGGGAAGGGTATTCACCCCTCCACTTT. Protein product: CASRRDREGYSPLHF.

The V gene is TRBV5-8, the J gene TRBJ1-2, with D possibly being TRBD1 (6 bases). Germline CDR1 and CDR2: SGHTS and YDEGEE. The ends were cut back, 4 bases at V and 4 bases at J, with 11 bases in the middle. The CDR3 contains 13 residues. The CDR3 protein is CASSLTGLYGYTF. The CDR3 nucleotides read TGTGCCAGCAGCCTTACAGGGCTCTATGGCTACACCTTC.

The chain has TRBV3-1 (or the pseudogene TRBV3-2) and TRBJ2-3; 9 bases agree with TRBD2. The CDR3 consists of 14 residues. Germline loops: CDR1 LGHDT, CDR2 YNNKEL (reference sequence). V shed 4 bases, J shed 1 base, and the junction held 0 bases outside the gene matches. The CDR3 DNA reads TGTGCCAGCAGCCGGACTAGCGGCACAGATACGCAGTATTTT. It translates to CASSRTSGTDTQYF.

This chain connects TRBV28 to TRBJ2-5, with 11 bases fitting TRBD2. Germline V CDR1 and CDR2: MDHEN, SYDVKM. The ends lost 3 bases at V and 5 bases at J; junction bases unmatched: 14. The CDR3 consists of 18 residues. Here the CDR3 reads CASSFLAGGGGASETQYF. In DNA, the CDR3 is TGTGCCAGCAGTTTCCTAGCGGGGGGCGGAGGGGCCAGTGAGACCCAGTACTTC.

The chain couples TRBV18 to TRBJ2-3; 8 positions match TRBD2. This CDR3 comprises 15 residues. V dropped 2 bases and J dropped 6; count of bases not matched to a gene: 7. Germline V gives CDR1 KGHSH, CDR2 LQKENI. CDR3 coding DNA: TGTGCCAGCTCACCATTAGCGGGACCCTCCGATACGCAGTATTTT. Translation gives CASSPLAGPSDTQYF.

The chain is built from TRBV5-1 and TRBJ1-4; no firm D call. V was cut by 5 bases and J by 5 bases, with 13 bases left in between. CDR1 is SGHRS and CDR2 is YFSETQ in the germline V gene. The length of the CDR3 is 14 residues. The CDR3 is CASRSDIMNEKLFF. The CDR3 nucleotides are TGCGCCAGCAGATCCGACATCATGAATGAAAAACTGTTTTTT. Full variable domain (outside the CDR3, taken from reference TRBV5-1 and TRBJ1-4): KAGVTQTPRYLIKTRGQQVTLSCSPISGHRSVSWYQQTPGQGLQFLFEYFSETQRNKGNFPGRFSGRQFSNSRSEMNVSTLELGDSALYLCASRSDIMNEKLFFGSGTQLSVL.

This chain uses TRBV27 with TRBJ1-1, with 7 bases aligning to TRBD1. Germline V gene data show CDR1 as MNHEY and CDR2 as SMNVEV (reference sequence). This CDR3 has 15 amino acids. The V gene end was trimmed by 2 bases and the J gene end by 2 bases; junction bases not matched to a gene: 5. In DNA form, the CDR3 reads TGTGCCAGCAGTTTAAATTGGGACAGAAACACTGAAGCTTTCTTT. Residues: CASSLNWDRNTEAFF.

This sequence joins TRBV11-2 and TRBJ2-2; no clear D gene. This CDR3 contains 14 residues. The germline gives CDR1 SGHAT, CDR2 FQNNGV. Trimming shortened V by 3 bases and J by 3 bases, and 8 bases separated the two germline ends. The CDR3 nucleotides read TGTGCCAGCAGCTTGGTACCGGACACCGGGGAGCTGTTTTTT. Encoded protein: CASSLVPDTGELFF.

The table lists this clone with a few counts. J is TRBJ2-1 and V is TRBV19, with 15 bases lining up with TRBD2. From germline, CDR1 is LNHDA and CDR2 SQIVND (reference sequence). Trimming cost V 3 bases and J 2 bases; bases outside gene matches: 5. The CDR3 covers 18 residues. CDR3: CASSIGLAGGSTYNEQFF. Written as DNA, the CDR3 is TGTGCCAGTAGTATCGGACTAGCGGGAGGGTCGACCTACAATGAGCAGTTCTTC.

The chain uses TRBV13 and TRBJ2-1; the match to TRBD2 covers 9 bases. This CDR3 spans 17 amino acids. Trimming at V came to 0 bases and at J to 4 bases, leaving 7 bases not matched to a gene. Germline V gene sequence: CDR1 PRHDT, CDR2 FYEKMQ (reference sequence). The CDR3 sequence: CASSLGAGGPSYNEQFF. In nucleotides, the CDR3 is TGTGCCAGCAGCTTAGGAGCGGGGGGACCTTCTTACAATGAGCAGTTCTTC.

The chain uses TRBV13 and TRBJ2-2, with D perhaps matching TRBD2 (6 bases). CDR3 length equals 16 residues. Germline loops: CDR1 PRHDT, CDR2 FYEKMQ (reference sequence). V gave up 5 bases and J gave up 7 bases, with 20 bases separating them. CDR3 coding DNA: TGTGCCAGCAGCCTTCAAGGGCGGCTCGGGGGCGGGGAGCTGTTTTTT. Translated: CASSLQGRLGGGELFF.

The rearrangement uses TRBV6-2 or TRBV6-3 and TRBJ1-3; D gene uncertain. Between the trimmed V and J ends, which lost 5 bases and 4 bases, there was a span of 6 bases. CDR3 length equals 12 residues. Germline V CDR1 and CDR2: MNHEY, SVGEGT. CDR3 in DNA: TGTGCCAGCAGTCAATCCGGAAACACCATATATTTT. Translated, it gives CASSQSGNTIYF.

The chain links TRBV10-1 to TRBJ1-4, with D possibly TRBD1 on 6 matching bases. Germline values: CDR1 WNHNN, CDR2 SYGVQD (reference sequence). CDR3 length: 13 amino acids. V gave up 4 bases and J gave up 13 bases, with 16 bases separating them. The CDR3 DNA reads as TGCGCCAGCAGTGCAGTGGGTCGGGGGGCACTGTTTTTT. Residues: CASSAVGRGALFF.

This clone was counted only a few times. The rearrangement uses TRBV12-5 and TRBJ2-7; D gene ambiguous. V lost 6 bases, J lost 3 bases, and 6 bases lay in between. Germline assignment: CDR1 LGHNT and CDR2 FRNRAP. The CDR3 runs to 11 residues. CDR3 sequence reads: CASGHGYEQYF. The CDR3 coding sequence is TGTGCTAGTGGACATGGCTACGAGCAGTACTTC.

V is TRBV7-9 and J is TRBJ1-5; D is ambiguous. The ends were cut back, 4 bases at V and 7 bases at J, with 11 bases in the middle. The CDR3 consists of 13 residues. The germline CDR1 and CDR2 sequences are SEHNR and FQNEAQ (reference sequence). The CDR3 bases are TGTGCCAGCAGCTCGGGGTCCGAACAGCCCCAGCATTTT. Amino acids: CASSSGSEQPQHF.

This clone was detected a few times. The J gene is TRBJ1-3, the V gene TRBV7-8, with D perhaps matching TRBD1 (5 bases). Germline CDR1 SGHVS, CDR2 FQNEAQ. V was trimmed by 1 base and J by 0 bases, leaving 16 bases between them. CDR3 length: 18 amino acids. Here the CDR3 DNA reads TGTGCCAGCAGCTTAGACCACCTGACAGCCAGCTCTGGAAACACCATATATTTT. Protein product: CASSLDHLTASSGNTIYF.

V is TRBV3-1 (or the pseudogene TRBV3-2) and J is TRBJ2-7; 7 bases are a match to TRBD2. This CDR3 is built from 13 residues. Germline CDR1 reads LGHDT; CDR2 reads YNNKEL (reference sequence). The junction had 8 bases not matched to a gene; V was cut back by 1 base and J by 11 bases. CDR3 residues: CASSQGNGRTKYF. The DNA of the CDR3 is TGTGCCAGCAGCCAAGGGAACGGGAGGACGAAGTACTTC.

Comment on this clone: Other DNA sequences in the same sample also yield this CDR3. This rearrangement joins TRBV27 to TRBJ1-2; D possibly corresponds to TRBD1 (5 bases). V was shortened by 2 bases and J by 4 bases, with 5 bases between the two germline ends. Germline V gene lookup returns CDR1 MNHEY and CDR2 SMNVEV (reference sequence). The CDR3 runs 12 residues. The DNA of the CDR3 is TGTGCCAGCAGTTTACAGGGCTATGGCTACACCTTC. Residues: CASSLQGYGYTF.

The chain recombines TRBV5-6 with TRBJ2-3; 8 nucleotides align to TRBD2. The germline V gene has CDR1 SGHDT and CDR2 YYEEEE. Trimming at V came to 0 bases and at J to 5 bases, leaving 5 bases not matched to a gene. The CDR3 covers 15 residues. The CDR3 DNA follows: TGTGCCAGCAGCTTGGAAGCGGGGGCCGGAGATACGCAGTATTTT. This sequence encodes CASSLEAGAGDTQYF.

V usage is TRBV5-1 and J usage is TRBJ1-1; unclear D gene. Germline assignment: CDR1 SGHRS and CDR2 YFSETQ. Between the trimmed V and J ends, which lost 2 bases and 2 bases, there was a span of 10 bases. The CDR3 totals 14 residues. CDR3 amino acids: CASSFQTHNTEAFF. In DNA, the CDR3 is TGCGCCAGCAGCTTTCAGACACATAACACTGAAGCTTTCTTT.

The chain combines TRBV11-3 with TRBJ2-3; 10 bases agree with TRBD1. The CDR3 is made up of 15 amino acids. Germline trimming cut 5 bases from V and 2 bases from J; bases unmatched to any gene: 4. The V gene's germline CDR1 is SGHNT and CDR2 YENEEA. CDR3 bases: TGTGCCAGCAGCCAAGGACAGGGGGACACAGATACGCAGTATTTT. It codes for CASSQGQGDTDTQYF.